This entry lists 24 T cell receptor beta chains sequenced from one sample in a study of beta chain features in type 1 diabetes. Regarding the study as a whole: In every one of the four CD4+ subsets, TCRB CDR3s were moderately but significantly shorter in Type 1 diabetes patients.

Every isolated RNA sample was fully reverse transcribed, so sequencing captured expressed TCRB transcripts. Using immunoSEQ multiplex PCR, the repertoire was profiled, and TCRdb retains in-frame clones only, with some absent. The sample carries a few hundred thousand clones, roughly 16% recorded once. Their cognate antigens are unknown. The specimen sequenced was naive CD4+ T cells from blood. The receptors were gathered from a man aged 25 to 40 with type 1 diabetes.

The chain joins TRBV10-3 to TRBJ2-1; possibly TRBD1 for D (6 bases). Between the trimmed V and J ends, which lost 6 bases and 8 bases, there was a span of 23 bases. Germline CDR1 is ENHRY and CDR2 is SYGVKD. There are 16 residues in the CDR3. In DNA, the CDR3 is TGTGCCATCAGGACCGGGACAAGCGGTCAGGTCGATGAGCAGTTCTTC. Its protein is CAIRTGTSGQVDEQFF.

The rearrangement joins TRBV30 to TRBJ1-3; D uncertain. The V end lost 1 base, the J end lost 4 bases, and 14 bases lay between the germline ends. This CDR3 has 15 amino acids. Germline CDR1 reads GTSNPN; CDR2 reads SVGIG (reference sequence). CDR3: CAWSEGVTAGNTIYF. Here the CDR3 DNA reads TGTGCCTGGAGTGAAGGTGTCACAGCCGGAAACACCATATATTTT.

V is TRBV7-8 and J is TRBJ2-7, with 9 bases that match TRBD2. The CDR3 length is 16 residues. Losses at the gene ends were 3 bases for V and 7 bases for J; bases not matched to a gene: 13. CDR1 is SGHVS, CDR2 FQNEAQ, per germline. In nucleotides, the CDR3 is TGTGCCAGCAGCTTGCTTCGGGTTTTTAGCGGGAGAGAGCAGTACTTC. Its protein product is CASSLLRVFSGREQYF. Looking up the rest from reference TRBV7-8 and TRBJ2-7 gives the full variable domain: GAGVSQSPRYKVAKRGQDVALRCDPISGHVSLFWYQQALGQGPEFLTYFQNEAQLDKSGLPSDRFFAERPEGSVSTLKIQRTQQEDSAVYLCASSLLRVFSGREQYFGPGTRLTVT.

This clone has a handful of counts. The V gene is TRBV7-2, the J gene TRBJ1-2; D is undetermined. This CDR3 region has 14 residues. V was clipped by 4 bases and J by 2 bases, with 11 bases between them. The germline gives CDR1 SGHTA, CDR2 FQGNSA. Here the CDR3 DNA reads TGTGCCAGCAGCTGGACGGCCGAGAACTATGGCTACACCTTC. It is translated as CASSWTAENYGYTF. The whole variable domain, remainder taken from reference TRBV7-2 and TRBJ1-2, is GAGVSQSPSNKVTEKGKDVELRCDPISGHTALYWYRQSLGQGLEFLIYFQGNSAPDKSGLPSDRFSAERTGGSVSTLTIQRTQQEDSAVYLCASSWTAENYGYTFGSGTRLTVV.

The chain carries TRBV15 and TRBJ1-5; TRBD1 might be the D (5 bases). There are 15 residues in the CDR3. V lost 4 bases to trimming and J lost 5 bases, with 15 bases between them. CDR1 is LNHNV, CDR2 YYDKDF, per germline (reference sequence). The CDR3 sequence: CATSKIGEGDQPQHF. The CDR3 DNA is TGTGCCACCAGCAAAATAGGGGAAGGGGATCAGCCCCAGCATTTT.

This chain joins TRBV29-1 and TRBJ2-7; D gene uncertain. The V end was cut by 6 bases, the J end by 2 bases, with 11 bases between. Germline CDR1 is SQVTM and CDR2 is ANQGSEA. The CDR3 totals 12 residues. CDR3 residues: CSVARVPYEQYF. For the CDR3, the DNA is TGCAGCGTGGCCCGGGTCCCCTACGAGCAGTACTTC.

This clone turned up a few times. The gene calls are TRBV5-1 and TRBJ2-3; D is possibly TRBD1 (6 bases). Germline CDR1 SGHRS, CDR2 YFSETQ. This CDR3 has 15 residues. V was pared by 2 bases and J by 3 bases, with 13 bases between. The CDR3 DNA sequence: TGCGCCAGCAGCTTCCCACAGGGACCGACAGATACGCAGTATTTT. Protein: CASSFPQGPTDTQYF.

This clone was recorded a few times. The chain joins TRBV6-6 to TRBJ1-2; TRBD1 agrees at 9 bases. CDR1 is MNHNY and CDR2 is SVGAGI in the germline V gene (reference sequence). With V trimmed by 7 bases and J by 3 bases, 3 bases remained unmatched. The CDR3 contains 13 residues. The CDR3 coding sequence is TGTGCCAGCAATAGACAGGGGGACTATGGCTACACCTTC. Its translation: CASNRQGDYGYTF.

This clone has only a few counts. This chain connects TRBV30 to TRBJ1-2, with D possibly TRBD1 on 6 matching bases. CDR3 length equals 12 residues. The V end lost 4 bases, the J end lost 6 bases, and 12 bases lay between the germline ends. CDR1 and CDR2 from the germline V gene are GTSNPN and SVGIG (reference sequence). For the CDR3, the DNA is TGTGCCTGGACAGGGGTTGGGAATGGCTACACCTTC. It specifies CAWTGVGNGYTF.

This clone was found a few times. V usage is TRBV12-5 and J usage is TRBJ2-3, with D hard to call. This CDR3 spans 13 amino acids. Germline lookup yields CDR1 LGHNT and CDR2 FRNRAP. Trimming took off 2 bases at V and 10 bases at J, with 13 bases between the two ends. CDR3 coding DNA: TGTGCTAGTGGTTTGATAAGTACGTCCGCGCAGTATTTT. It specifies CASGLISTSAQYF.

This clone came up once. This rearrangement joins TRBV29-1 to TRBJ1-2; 9 positions match TRBD1. V lost 7 bases, J lost 3 bases, and 12 bases stayed unmatched. Germline-derived CDR1 and CDR2 are SQVTM and ANQGSEA. This CDR3 has 15 residues. The CDR3 nucleotides are TGCAGCGCCCCGGGACAGGGACCCTGGGACTATGGCTACACCTTC. Protein: CSAPGQGPWDYGYTF.

V and J are TRBV5-1 and TRBJ2-5, with D uncertain. The germline gives CDR1 SGHRS, CDR2 YFSETQ. The CDR3 loop spans 14 amino acids. Trimming took off 0 bases at V and 4 bases at J, with 10 bases between the two ends. The CDR3 DNA reads as TGCGCCAGCAGCTTGGTATCACAAGGAGAGACCCAGTACTTC. As protein: CASSLVSQGETQYF. Together with reference TRBV5-1 and TRBJ2-5, the CDR3 gives the full variable domain: KAGVTQTPRYLIKTRGQQVTLSCSPISGHRSVSWYQQTPGQGLQFLFEYFSETQRNKGNFPGRFSGRQFSNSRSEMNVSTLELGDSALYLCASSLVSQGETQYFGPGTRLLVL.

The V gene is TRBV14, the J gene TRBJ2-5, with TRBD2 identical over 12 bases. Germline values: CDR1 SGHDN, CDR2 FVKESK. J was trimmed by 9 bases and V by 3 bases; bases with no gene match: 2. The CDR3 runs to 13 residues. The chain's CDR3 is CASSHTSGRSQYF. The CDR3 DNA follows: TGTGCCAGCAGCCACACTAGCGGGAGGTCCCAGTACTTC. Full variable domain (outside the CDR3, taken from reference TRBV14 and TRBJ2-5): EAGVTQFPSHSVIEKGQTVTLRCDPISGHDNLYWYRRVMGKEIKFLLHFVKESKQDESGMPNNRFLAERTGGTYSTLKVQPAELEDSGVYFCASSHTSGRSQYFGPGTRLLVL.

The V and J genes are TRBV29-1 and TRBJ2-7; TRBD2 agrees at 8 bases. This CDR3 has 14 amino acids. The V gene end was trimmed by 5 bases and the J gene end by 6 bases; junction bases not matched to a gene: 12. Germline CDR1 SQVTM, CDR2 ANQGSEA. The CDR3 sequence is CSVSGSLGKTEQYF. CDR3 DNA: TGCAGCGTTAGCGGGAGCCTCGGTAAGACCGAGCAGTACTTC.

This clone was counted a few times. The chain is built from TRBV9 and TRBJ2-5; D unresolved. Trimming removed 1 base at V and 4 bases at J, with 8 bases between. CDR1 is SGDLS and CDR2 is YYNGEE in the germline V gene. This CDR3 comprises 13 residues. This CDR3 reads CASSVNGGETQYF. The DNA for the CDR3 is TGTGCCAGCAGCGTAAACGGTGGAGAGACCCAGTACTTC.

The rearrangement joins TRBV29-1 to TRBJ1-1, with TRBD1 matching over 7 bases. V lost 2 bases to trimming and J lost 10 bases; unmatched junction nucleotides: 10. Per the germline V gene, CDR1 is SQVTM and CDR2 is ANQGSEA. This CDR3 comprises 13 residues. The CDR3 spells CSVERPHAGGAFF. The CDR3 coding sequence is TGCAGCGTTGAACGTCCGCACGCAGGGGGAGCTTTCTTT.

The rearrangement links TRBV20-1 to TRBJ2-1; D is undetermined. This CDR3 is 11 amino acids long. The V and J ends lost 5 bases and 7 bases respectively, with 9 bases between them. The germline V gene encodes CDR1 DFQATT and CDR2 SNEGSKA (reference sequence). This CDR3 reads CSAVKLNEQFF. In nucleotides, the CDR3 is TGCAGTGCTGTTAAATTAAATGAGCAGTTCTTC.

V and J are TRBV10-3 and TRBJ2-7; 8 positions agree with TRBD2. V dropped 5 bases and J dropped 0; count of bases not matched to a gene: 6. The CDR3 extends over 15 amino acids. Germline V gene data show CDR1 as ENHRY and CDR2 as SYGVKD. In nucleotides, the CDR3 is TGTGCCATCAGTCTTAGCGGGAAAGGCTCCTACGAGCAGTACTTC. This encodes CAISLSGKGSYEQYF.

This chain links TRBV9 with TRBJ2-3; D gene unclear. Trimming removed 2 bases at V and 5 bases at J, with 6 bases between. CDR3 length equals 12 residues. Germline-derived CDR1 and CDR2 are SGDLS and YYNGEE. The CDR3 is CASSVDQDTQYF. The CDR3, as DNA: TGTGCCAGCAGCGTGGACCAAGATACGCAGTATTTT.

This clone has just a few counts. CDR3 protein: CASSTPRQGSPETQYF. CDR3 bases: TGTGCCAGCAGCACACCGCGGCAGGGGTCCCCCGAGACCCAGTACTTC. The rearrangement uses TRBV5-4 and TRBJ2-5; perhaps TRBD1 as D (6 bases). Germline V gene sequence: CDR1 SGHNT, CDR2 YYREEE (reference sequence). The CDR3 sequence is 16 residues long. The ends were cut back, 4 bases at V and 5 bases at J, with 21 bases in the middle.

This clone was seen a few times. This rearrangement joins TRBV12-5 to TRBJ1-1; no reliable D call. The V and J ends lost 2 bases and 4 bases respectively, with 8 bases between them. Germline assignment: CDR1 LGHNT and CDR2 FRNRAP. There are 13 residues in the CDR3. The chain's CDR3 is CASGLFGSTEAFF. DNA for the CDR3: TGTGCTAGTGGTTTGTTCGGGAGCACTGAAGCTTTCTTT.

With regard to this clone: Other DNA variants within this sample encode the same CDR3. J is TRBJ2-7 and V is TRBV29-1, with 8 bases lining up with TRBD1. CDR1 is SQVTM, CDR2 ANQGSEA, per germline. This CDR3 comprises 14 residues. Trimming cost V 5 bases and J 0 bases; bases outside gene matches: 6. The CDR3 DNA sequence: TGCAGCGTTTCCCGGGACAGGAGCTCCTACGAGCAGTACTTC. Its protein product is CSVSRDRSSYEQYF.

The V and J genes are TRBV11-2 and TRBJ1-1; TRBD1 might be the D (6 bases). CDR3 size: 13 residues. V dropped 3 bases and J dropped 1 base, with 6 bases sitting between them. The V gene's germline CDR1 is SGHAT and CDR2 FQNNGV. CDR3 loop: CASSLTGNTEAFF. The CDR3 nucleotides read TGTGCCAGCAGCTTGACAGGGAACACTGAAGCTTTCTTT. Filled out from reference TRBV11-2 and TRBJ1-1, the complete variable domain reads EAGVAQSPRYKIIEKRQSVAFWCNPISGHATLYWYQQILGQGPKLLIQFQNNGVVDDSQLPKDRFSAERLKGVDSTLKIQPAKLEDSAVYLCASSLTGNTEAFFGQGTRLTVV.

For the CDR3, the DNA is TGTGCCAGCAGTCCGACCTGGACTACCACAGATACGCAGTATTTT. It translates to CASSPTWTTTDTQYF. The J gene is TRBJ2-3, the V gene TRBV6-5; TRBD2 might be the D (6 bases). The germline V gene has CDR1 MNHEY and CDR2 SVGAGI. CDR3 length: 15 amino acids. The V end lost 5 bases, the J end lost 2 bases, and 14 bases lay between the germline ends.